The clone carrying this TCR beta chain occurred a few times. Antigen unknown. This specimen belongs to a study of T-cell reconstitution after alpha-beta-depleted transplantation in children. Study-wide points: The study reportedly traced alpha-beta T cells about two months after transplant to several hundred expanded graft clones.

A library of TCRbeta sequences, prepared with unique molecular identifiers, was generated. A single record per CDR3 protein comes from TCRdb applying MiXCR to the PCR reads. The table shows about 980,000 distinct CDR3 sequences, with about 26% occurring only once. The source was PBMCs, mostly from graft donor cells, collected 360 days after TCRalphabeta/CD19-depleted stem cell transplant. This TCR derives from a boy in the first two years of life who had a stem cell transplant for SCID, so the T cells may come from the graft donor.

CDR3 sequence (DNA): TGCAGTGCTAAGCAAACCGGCGCGTACGAGCAGTACTTC. Its translation is CSAKQTGAYEQYF. The V call is TRBV20-1, the J call TRBJ2-7; no clear D. Germline CDR1 reads DFQATT; CDR2 reads SNEGSKA (reference sequence). The V gene lost 4 bases and the J gene lost 4 bases, with 14 bases spanning the gap. The length of the CDR3 is 13 residues.